This T cell receptor beta chain was obtained from a study of T cell repertoires in ileal Crohn's disease. Study-level background: Postoperative therapy was given to about half: around eleven thiopurines, 15 to 20 anti-TNF agents. Study-wide findings and caveats: Sorted CD8 T cells held more high-frequency clones than CD4. Endoscopic recurrence occurred in every patient whose clonality exceeded 26.8%. Compared with non-smokers, active smokers at surgery showed more clonal expansions.

V was clipped by 8 bases and J by 8 bases, with 18 bases between them. The CDR3 has 12 amino acids. CDR1 is GTSNPN, CDR2 SVGIG, per germline (reference sequence). Produced via immunoSEQ multiplex PCR; TCRdb's table is partial and in-frame only. Found here are approximately 18,000 clones, roughly 60% of them singletons; the top ten hold less than 8.5%. As to this clone: The antigen is not known.

Sequencing was done on a sample of ileal tissue. This TCR was recovered from an adult with Crohn's disease. This chain joins TRBV30 and TRBJ1-1, with a weak D call TRBD1 (5 bases). The CDR3 region is CAMEGVLAEAFF. In nucleotides, the CDR3 is TGTGCCATGGAAGGGGTACTTGCAGAAGCTTTCTTT.